Listed below are T cell receptor beta chains from one sample, sequenced in a study of cytomegalovirus exposure and HLA in healthy donors. TCRdb keeps only in-frame clones here, not all; method: immunoSEQ multiplex PCR. The table shows about 200,000 clones, with about three quarters occurring only once. Material for sequencing was PBMCs. All receptors come from a woman aged 25 to 45 in good health and CMV-seronegative. The CDR3 runs from the conserved cysteine through the conserved F or W. A D gene is named only where the DNA matches it firmly. The listing skips clone size in some rows; elsewhere it reads once, few, many or a size class.

abundance,j_gene,v_gene,d_gene,CDR3aa,CDR3nt
-,TRBJ1-2,TRBV7-3,-,CASSLSIGAHGYTF,TGTGCCAGCAGCTTAAGCATAGGGGCGCATGGCTACACCTTC
once,TRBJ1-5,TRBV27,-,CASSFAGGYNQPQHF,TGTGCCAGCAGTTTCGCCGGCGGATACAATCAGCCCCAGCATTTT
-,TRBJ2-7,TRBV6-5,-,CASSYQGPVYEQYF,TGTGCCAGCAGTTACCAGGGGCCAGTGTACGAGCAGTACTTC
-,TRBJ1-1,TRBV27,TRBD1,CASSSTGGALAVSEAFF,TGTGCCAGCAGCTCGACAGGGGGCGCATTGGCGGTCTCTGAAGCTTTCTTT
-,TRBJ1-1,TRBV14,TRBD1,CASSQTGFPEAFF,TGTGCCAGCAGCCAGACAGGGTTCCCTGAAGCTTTCTTT
once,TRBJ2-7,TRBV30,TRBD2,CAWSVPGLAIYEQYF,TGTGCCTGGAGTGTACCGGGACTAGCAATCTACGAGCAGTACTTC
-,TRBJ2-5,TRBV5-6,-,CASSLEWQGETQYF,TGTGCCAGCAGCTTGGAGTGGCAGGGAGAGACCCAGTACTTC
-,TRBJ1-1,TRBV15,-,CATSQDRLNTEAFF,TGTGCCACCAGTCAGGACAGACTTAACACTGAAGCTTTCTTT
few,TRBJ2-5,TRBV6-1,-,CASGGGLPTQYF,TGTGCCAGTGGTGGGGGGTTACCGACCCAGTACTTC
-,TRBJ2-7,TRBV9,TRBD2,CASSKAGYTALSYEQYF,TGTGCCAGCAGCAAAGCGGGATACACAGCCCTTTCCTACGAGCAGTACTTC
-,TRBJ1-1,TRBV30,-,CAWLGQGNTEAFF,TGTGCCTGGTTGGGGCAGGGAAACACTGAAGCTTTCTTT
-,TRBJ2-2,TRBV18,-,CASSPRQLGQDTGELFF,TGTGCCAGCTCACCACGACAGTTGGGGCAGGACACCGGGGAGCTGTTTTTT
-,TRBJ2-7,TRBV6-5,-,CASSFPDSYEQYF,TGTGCCAGCAGTTTCCCGGACAGCTACGAGCAGTACTTC
once,TRBJ2-7,TRBV6-5,-,CASSSPRTANYEQYF,TGTGCCAGCAGTTCCCCCCGGACAGCAAACTACGAGCAGTACTTC
-,TRBJ2-5,TRBV11-2,-,CASSSPVGETQYF,TGTGCCAGCAGCTCCCCCGTCGGAGAGACCCAGTACTTC
-,TRBJ2-1,TRBV14,-,CASSRSNEQFF,TGTGCCAGCAGCCGCAGCAATGAGCAGTTCTTC
-,TRBJ2-3,TRBV10-3,-,CAIRTDTSTDTQYF,TGTGCCATCAGGACGGACACGTCCACAGATACGCAGTATTTT
-,TRBJ1-2,TRBV6-1,-,CASSGGLRANYGYTF,TGTGCCAGCAGTGGGGGACTGAGAGCTAACTATGGCTACACCTTC
-,TRBJ2-5,TRBV19,TRBD2,CASSTRGTSGTQYF,TGTGCCAGTAGTACACGTGGGACTAGCGGGACCCAGTACTTC
-,TRBJ2-7,TRBV5-1,TRBD1,CASRDRVSYEQYF,TGCGCCAGCAGGGACAGGGTTTCCTACGAGCAGTACTTC
few,TRBJ2-2,TRBV11-2,TRBD2,CASSSGLAGTNTGELFF,TGTGCCAGCAGCTCTGGACTAGCAGGGACGAACACCGGGGAGCTGTTTTTT
-,TRBJ2-2,TRBV5-1,TRBD1,CASSNDRGRSTGELFF,TGCGCCAGCAGCAACGACAGGGGGCGAAGCACCGGGGAGCTGTTTTTT
-,TRBJ2-6,TRBV4-1,-,CASSQDYAGRISSGANVLTF,TGCGCCAGCAGCCAAGATTACGCAGGGAGGATCTCCTCTGGGGCCAACGTCCTGACTTTC
few,TRBJ1-1,TRBV11-2,-,CASSQRRAEAFF,TGTGCCAGCAGCCAGAGGAGGGCGGAGGCTTTCTTT
-,TRBJ1-6,TRBV9,-,CASSAPTRGVGSPLHF,TGTGCCAGCAGCGCCCCCACCCGGGGGGTTGGTTCACCCCTCCACTTT
-,TRBJ2-7,TRBV11-2,-,CASSLDLSGAYEQYF,TGTGCCAGCAGCTTAGATCTCTCCGGGGCCTACGAGCAGTACTTC
-,TRBJ1-5,TRBV19,-,CASSGRRDTNQPQHF,TGTGCCAGTAGTGGAAGACGGGACACTAATCAGCCCCAGCATTTT
once,TRBJ2-3,TRBV10-2,-,CASRTSSTDTQYF,TGCGCCAGCAGGACATCTAGCACAGATACGCAGTATTTT
-,TRBJ1-1,TRBV27,-,CASSSQGNTEAFF,TGTGCCAGCAGTAGCCAGGGGAACACTGAAGCTTTCTTT
-,TRBJ2-3,TRBV6-5,TRBD2,CASNKAGMADTQYF,TGTGCCAGCAACAAAGCGGGAATGGCAGATACGCAGTATTTT
-,TRBJ2-7,TRBV30,-,CAWSGGASYEQYF,TGTGCCTGGAGCGGCGGAGCTTCCTACGAGCAGTACTTC
-,TRBJ2-7,TRBV30,-,CAWSVTTSYEQYF,TGTGCCTGGAGTGTTACCACTAGCTACGAGCAGTACTTC
many,TRBJ2-5,TRBV11-2,TRBD2,CASSPGGWLAGVETQYF,TGTGCCAGCAGCCCCGGAGGGTGGTTAGCGGGAGTGGAGACCCAGTACTTC
-,TRBJ2-3,TRBV15,TRBD2,CATSTQRHGLAVSTDTQYF,TGTGCCACCAGCACCCAACGTCACGGACTAGCGGTTAGCACAGATACGCAGTATTTT
-,TRBJ2-1,TRBV11-2,TRBD1,CASRFRQGTIYNEQFF,TGTGCCAGCAGATTTAGACAGGGGACAATATACAATGAGCAGTTCTTC
-,TRBJ1-1,TRBV6-1,TRBD1,CASSQPLDRTAFF,TGTGCCAGCAGCCAACCCTTGGACAGGACAGCTTTCTTT
few,TRBJ2-1,TRBV19,TRBD2,CAVLPRGGFIDEQFF,TGTGCCGTCCTCCCCCGGGGGGGATTCATCGATGAGCAGTTCTTC
-,TRBJ1-4,TRBV7-9,TRBD1,CASSHTGVTNEKLFF,TGTGCCAGCAGCCACACAGGGGTTACTAATGAAAAACTGTTTTTT
-,TRBJ1-4,TRBV4-1,TRBD1,CASSQAGTAHEKLFF,TGCGCCAGCAGCCAAGCAGGGACAGCTCACGAAAAACTGTTTTTT
-,TRBJ1-1,TRBV18,-,CASSPQVARANTEAFF,TGTGCCAGCTCACCACAGGTTGCCAGGGCGAACACTGAAGCTTTCTTT
few,TRBJ2-7,TRBV11-2,-,CASSKLEGFSSYEQYF,TGTGCCAGCAGCAAGCTAGAGGGCTTCAGCTCCTACGAGCAGTACTTC
few,TRBJ1-2,TRBV11-2,TRBD1,CASSSGQGNYGYTF,TGTGCCAGCAGCTCGGGACAGGGGAACTATGGCTACACCTTC
few,TRBJ1-2,TRBV2,TRBD1,CASRADRGPSYGYTF,TGTGCCAGCAGGGCGGACAGGGGGCCCTCCTATGGCTACACCTTC
-,TRBJ1-1,TRBV4-1,-,CASSQDETALTMNTEAFF,TGCGCCAGCAGCCAAGATGAGACAGCCCTCACCATGAACACTGAAGCTTTCTTT
-,TRBJ2-7,TRBV1,-,CTSSQEHLRDGILYEQYF,TGCACCAGCAGCCAAGAACACTTGCGGGACGGAATCCTCTACGAGCAGTACTTC